This T cell receptor beta chain was obtained from a study of blood T cell repertoires in COVID-19. Overall study context: Acute and convalescent COVID-19 samples came from the United States, Italy and Spain. From T cells, B-cell-depleted T cells, or PBMCs came the material, which was cDNA or gDNA.

Methods used by the authors: Researchers report that nucleated cell counts were estimated from reference gene primer amplification. Profiling relied on immunoSEQ multiplex PCR, and the TCRdb table lists in-frame clones only, not all of them. V and J calls and clone size come straight from that table; D and trimming were deduced from the DNA. The sample lists around 160,000 clones, approximately 91% occurring once. The sequenced material came from peripheral blood. This sequence was found in a man between 18 and 35 years old with acute or convalescent COVID-19.

The CDR3 coding sequence is TGTGCCAGCAGCCGAACAGGGATCTACTACGAGCAGTACTTC. Its translation: CASSRTGIYYEQYF. This sequence joins TRBV5-6 and TRBJ2-7, with D perhaps TRBD1 (6 bases). The CDR3 has 14 amino acids. Trimming shortened V by 4 bases and J by 3 bases, and 14 bases separated the two germline ends. In germline, CDR1 is SGHDT, CDR2 YYEEEE.